These 28 T cell receptor beta chains came from one sample sequenced in a study of cytomegalovirus exposure and HLA in healthy donors. PCR employed 60 Vbeta and 13 Jbeta primers. Sequencing used immunoSEQ multiplex PCR; TCRdb keeps in-frame clones, though not all of them. There are about 60,000 clones in the sample; approximately 80% occur only once, and roughly 3% lies in the top ten. Sequenced: PBMCs. These receptors originate from a woman in her thirties in good health and CMV-seronegative.

This clone was recorded only once. Relative to the germline gene, one junction end is altered; a read error may explain this. The chain carries TRBV7-7 and TRBJ2-3, with TRBD1 matching over 8 bases. This CDR3 is built from 14 residues. The V gene's germline CDR1 is SSHAT and CDR2 FNYEAQ (reference sequence). The CDR3 loop reads CASSLGQGRDTQYF. The CDR3 region has the DNA TGTGCTAGCAGCCTCGGACAGGGTCGGGATACGCAGTATTTT.

This chain links TRBV5-6 with TRBJ1-2, with D possibly TRBD1 on 6 matching bases. CDR1 and CDR2 (germline): SGHDT, YYEEEE. The length of the CDR3 is 14 residues. V was shortened by 4 bases and J by 8 bases, with 18 bases between the two germline ends. The chain's CDR3 is CASSGGQGVRGYTF. For the CDR3, the DNA is TGTGCCAGCAGCGGGGGCCAGGGAGTAAGGGGCTACACCTTC.

The rearrangement uses TRBV6-5 and TRBJ2-1, with D possibly matching TRBD2 (6 bases). Trimming removed 5 bases at V and 4 bases at J, with 15 bases between. The CDR3 runs 15 residues. Germline CDR1 MNHEY, CDR2 SVGAGI. CDR3 nucleotide sequence: TGTGCCAGCAGTCCGCGGGGAACAATTTACAATGAGCAGTTCTTC. Translating gives CASSPRGTIYNEQFF.

The chain links TRBV19 to TRBJ2-7, with a possible D match to TRBD1 (6 bases). The V end was cut by 6 bases, the J end by 2 bases, with 17 bases between. There are 15 residues in the CDR3. Germline V gives CDR1 LNHDA, CDR2 SQIVND (reference sequence). CDR3 sequence: CASSPGALPAYEQYF. CDR3 DNA: TGTGCCAGTAGCCCAGGGGCCCTACCAGCCTACGAGCAGTACTTC.

This clone has just a few counts. The chain has TRBV9 and TRBJ2-7, with TRBD2 identical over 13 bases. Germline V gives CDR1 SGDLS, CDR2 YYNGEE. The CDR3 contains 15 residues. The V segment lost 4 bases and the J segment 6 bases; nucleotides outside the gene matches: 7. Here the CDR3 DNA reads TGTGCCAGCAGCTGGGGACTAGCGGGGACCGGCGAGCAGTACTTC. Protein sequence: CASSWGLAGTGEQYF.

The chain combines TRBV2 with TRBJ1-3; the match to TRBD1 covers 7 bases. Germline V gene lookup returns CDR1 SNHLY and CDR2 FYNNEI. CDR3 size: 16 residues. V dropped 2 bases and J dropped 2; count of bases not matched to a gene: 6. The CDR3 bases are TGTGCCAGCAGTGAAACGGGACAGCCGCCTGGAAACACCATATATTTT. The encoded protein is CASSETGQPPGNTIYF.

The chain links TRBV19 to TRBJ1-2; D unresolved. CDR3 size: 12 residues. The ends were cut back, 0 bases at V and 8 bases at J, with 7 bases in the middle. The V gene's germline CDR1 is LNHDA and CDR2 SQIVND (reference sequence). CDR3 sequence (DNA): TGTGCCAGTAGTATAGATGAGGGCGGCTACACCTTC. It yields the protein CASSIDEGGYTF.

J is TRBJ2-3 and V is TRBV11-2, with D maybe TRBD2 (6 bases). The CDR3 runs to 18 residues. Trimming pared 4 bases from V and 4 bases from J, leaving 24 bases between. Germline V lookup: CDR1 SGHAT, CDR2 FQNNGV. CDR3 amino acids: CASSYDKEGTSDPDTQYF. In nucleotides, the CDR3 is TGTGCCAGCAGCTACGACAAAGAAGGGACTTCGGATCCAGATACGCAGTATTTT.

The chain combines TRBV30 with TRBJ1-1; weak D call: TRBD1 (5 bases). CDR1 and CDR2 (germline): GTSNPN, SVGIG (reference sequence). The V end lost 1 base, the J end lost 0 bases, and 12 bases lay between the germline ends. The CDR3 loop spans 15 amino acids. In DNA form, the CDR3 reads TGTGCCTGGAGTGGGGGGGAGTCGGTGAACACTGAAGCTTTCTTT. Amino acids: CAWSGGESVNTEAFF.

The rearrangement uses TRBV6-5 and TRBJ1-1; a possible D gene is TRBD1 (6 bases). The germline V gene has CDR1 MNHEY and CDR2 SVGAGI. The CDR3 runs 13 residues. Trimming removed 7 bases at V and 5 bases at J, with 14 bases between. The CDR3 nucleotides are TGTGCCAGCACCAAGGGGGGGGTAACTGAAGCTTTCTTT. Its protein product is CASTKGGVTEAFF.

The J gene is TRBJ2-7, the V gene TRBV7-9; D might be TRBD2 (6 bases). This CDR3 spans 15 amino acids. The V end lost 5 bases, the J end lost 0 bases, and 14 bases lay between the germline ends. In germline, CDR1 is SEHNR, CDR2 FQNEAQ (reference sequence). CDR3 coding DNA: TGTGCCAGCAGCCTGACGGGACTCTTCTCCTACGAGCAGTACGTC. Translation: CASSLTGLFSYEQYV.

The chain couples TRBV6-4 to TRBJ2-1; 13 nucleotides agree with TRBD2. CDR3 size: 16 residues. Trimming cost V 0 bases and J 9 bases; bases outside gene matches: 5. CDR1 and CDR2 (germline): MRHNA, SNTAGT. The CDR3 region is CASSDSGLAGVGEQFF. The CDR3 region has the DNA TGTGCCAGCAGTGACTCAGGACTAGCGGGAGTCGGTGAGCAGTTCTTC.

The chain has TRBV27 and TRBJ1-2; the match to TRBD1 covers 7 bases. CDR1 and CDR2 from the germline V gene are MNHEY and SMNVEV (reference sequence). J lost 6 bases, V lost 5 bases, and 6 bases had no gene match. This CDR3 is built from 13 residues. CDR3 protein: CASSPGQSHGYTF. The CDR3 coding sequence is TGTGCCAGCAGTCCGGGACAGAGCCATGGCTACACCTTC.

The chain has TRBV7-2 and TRBJ1-5; 7 bases fit TRBD1. V dropped 4 bases and J dropped 3; count of bases not matched to a gene: 3. Germline V gene sequence: CDR1 SGHTA, CDR2 FQGNSA. The CDR3 is 14 amino acids. CDR3 region: CASSSGTANQPQHF. In nucleotides, the CDR3 is TGTGCCAGCAGCTCCGGGACAGCCAATCAGCCCCAGCATTTT.

This clone was seen more than once but under ten times. This sequence joins TRBV2 and TRBJ1-2; unclear D gene. Trimming removed 2 bases at V and 0 bases at J, with 7 bases between. The CDR3 length is 14 residues. Germline values: CDR1 SNHLY, CDR2 FYNNEI. The CDR3 protein is CASSEYTANYGYTF. The CDR3 bases are TGTGCCAGCAGTGAATACACAGCTAACTATGGCTACACCTTC.

The V call is TRBV19, the J call TRBJ2-2; 8 bases align to TRBD1. After removal of 6 bases from V and 0 bases from J, the junction contained 6 bases not matched to a gene. Germline CDR1 reads LNHDA; CDR2 reads SQIVND (reference sequence). The CDR3 runs to 16 residues. The CDR3 DNA follows: TGTGCCAGTAGCCGTCAGGGGGCGTCGAACACCGGGGAGCTGTTTTTT. Translating it yields CASSRQGASNTGELFF.

The V gene is TRBV2, the J gene TRBJ1-3, with 9 bases lining up with TRBD1. This CDR3 region has 12 residues. Losses at the gene ends were 8 bases for V and 8 bases for J; bases not matched to a gene: 4. The germline V gene has CDR1 SNHLY and CDR2 FYNNEI. The CDR3 DNA reads TGTGCCAGCGGGGGACAGGGAGACACCATATATTTT. Translated, it gives CASGGQGDTIYF.

The genes are TRBV4-2 and TRBJ2-3; 8 bases line up with TRBD2. The germline gives CDR1 LGHNA, CDR2 YNFKEQ. This CDR3 region has 15 residues. V lost 0 bases to trimming and J lost 6 bases; unmatched junction nucleotides: 5. The CDR3 protein is CASSQEEREWDTQYF. CDR3 in DNA: TGTGCCAGCAGCCAAGAGGAGCGGGAGTGGGATACGCAGTATTTT.

The rearrangement uses TRBV19 and TRBJ2-3, with 7 bases aligning to TRBD2. CDR1 and CDR2 (germline): LNHDA, SQIVND (reference sequence). This CDR3 is built from 14 residues. V lost 10 bases and J lost 2; bases outside the gene matches: 9. For the CDR3, the DNA is TGTGCCACCGCGAAGGGGAGGGACACAGATACGCAGTATTTT. Encoded protein: CATAKGRDTDTQYF.

The chain is built from TRBV10-2 and TRBJ1-1; a weak D match, TRBD1 (5 bases). The ends were cut back, 1 base at V and 4 bases at J, with 13 bases in the middle. The germline V gene encodes CDR1 WSHSY and CDR2 SAAADI. This CDR3 contains 15 residues. CDR3 loop: CASSEFRARGTEAFF. CDR3 in DNA: TGCGCCAGCAGTGAGTTCCGGGCTAGGGGCACTGAAGCTTTCTTT.

The CDR3 DNA is TGTGCCAGCAGGTGGGGGAGGCTAAACTCTGGAAACACCATATATTTT. It is translated as CASRWGRLNSGNTIYF. The chain has TRBV2 and TRBJ1-3, with D perhaps TRBD1 (5 bases). The V gene lost 6 bases and the J gene lost 0 bases, with 15 bases spanning the gap. The CDR3 extends over 16 amino acids. Germline V CDR1 and CDR2: SNHLY, FYNNEI. The full variable domain, rest sourced from reference TRBV2 and TRBJ1-3, is EPEVTQTPSHQVTQMGQEVILRCVPISNHLYFYWYRQILGQKVEFLVSFYNNEISEKSEIFDDQFSVERPDGSNFTLKIRSTKLEDSAMYFCASRWGRLNSGNTIYFGEGSWLTVV.

The chain has TRBV11-2 and TRBJ2-1, with 7 bases identical to TRBD1. V dropped 5 bases and J dropped 7; count of bases not matched to a gene: 14. Looked up from germline, CDR1 is SGHAT and CDR2 is FQNNGV. CDR3 size: 16 residues. CDR3 amino acids: CASSRSTGNPRNEQFF. CDR3 in DNA: TGTGCCAGCAGCCGATCGACAGGGAATCCCAGGAATGAGCAGTTCTTC.

J is TRBJ1-1 and V is TRBV12-5, with TRBD1 matching 11 bases. V lost 6 bases to trimming and J lost 3 bases; unmatched junction nucleotides: 0. This CDR3 is built from 13 residues. Looked up from germline, CDR1 is LGHNT and CDR2 is FRNRAP. The CDR3: CASGGQGDTEAFF. CDR3 nucleotide sequence: TGTGCTAGTGGGGGACAGGGGGACACTGAAGCTTTCTTT.

CDR3 in amino acids: CASSLAPSGRGQTDNEQFF. CDR3 nucleotides: TGCGCCAGCAGCTTGGCCCCTAGCGGGAGGGGGCAAACGGACAATGAGCAGTTCTTC. The chain employs TRBV5-1 and TRBJ2-1; 12 bases match TRBD2. With V trimmed by 0 bases and J by 5 bases, 12 bases remained unmatched. Germline CDR1 SGHRS, CDR2 YFSETQ. This CDR3 has 19 residues.

CDR3 coding DNA: TGTGCCACCGCGAGCGGGACAGGAAAGTACGAGCAGTACTTC. This codes for CATASGTGKYEQYF. The rearrangement uses TRBV6-5 and TRBJ2-7, with D perhaps matching TRBD1 (8 bases). The CDR3 sequence is 14 residues long. CDR1 MNHEY and CDR2 SVGAGI come from the germline V gene. Trimming left V 10 bases short and J 4 bases short, with 20 bases between.

The V call is TRBV7-2, the J call TRBJ1-2, with D unresolved. The germline CDR1 and CDR2 sequences are SGHTA and FQGNSA. With 6 bases removed from V and 3 bases from J, the gap between germline ends came to 20 bases. The CDR3 covers 16 residues. CDR3: CASSSFLEGFDYGYTF. DNA for the CDR3: TGTGCCAGCAGTTCGTTCCTAGAGGGATTTGACTATGGCTACACCTTC.

V and J are TRBV23-1 and TRBJ1-4; possible D gene TRBD1, 5 bases. TRBV23-1 is noted as an ORF with a role that remains uncertain. V dropped 10 bases and J dropped 7 bases, with 19 bases sitting between them. This CDR3 region has 14 residues. CDR3 residues: CAIWGGSPGEKLFF. In nucleotides, the CDR3 is TGCGCCATCTGGGGGGGGAGTCCGGGTGAAAAACTGTTTTTT.

In this sample, this clone turned up a few times. The CDR3 DNA reads TGTGCCAGCAGCTCATCGGCAGGGGGCCCGGCTAACTATGGCTACACCTTC. This encodes CASSSSAGGPANYGYTF. The V and J genes are TRBV11-2 and TRBJ1-2; TRBD1 agrees at 8 bases. J was trimmed by 0 bases and V by 4 bases; bases with no gene match: 10. CDR3 length: 17 residues. The V gene's germline CDR1 is SGHAT and CDR2 FQNNGV.